The rows below give T cell receptor beta chains drawn from one sample of a study of T cell responses to AZD1222 COVID-19 vaccine. This table comes from immunoSEQ multiplex PCR, and its TCRdb copy is limited to in-frame clones, with some not included. The table shows about 140,000 clones, with 85% to 95% occurring only once. The source material was peripheral blood, sampled after recovery from COVID-19. The receptor source for this set is an adult who had recovered from COVID-19. The CDR3 runs from the conserved cysteine through the conserved F or W. The size entry is marked missing in some rows and otherwise reads once, few, many or a size class.

>once|TRBV19|TRBJ2-7
CASSIETPPLYEQYF
>.|TRBV7-9|TRBJ2-5
CASSAGTSNGETQYF
>.|TRBV5-1|TRBJ1-1
CASSRGLNTEAFF
>once|TRBV24-1|TRBJ2-1
CATSEVAEQFF
>.|TRBV28|TRBJ1-6
CASSLFGYNSPLHF
>.|TRBV15|TRBJ1-6
CATSRDGTSPLHF
>.|TRBV19|TRBJ1-2
CATVRGDGYTF
>.|TRBV19|TRBJ2-1
CASSISGLASEQFF
>once|TRBV11-3|TRBJ2-2
CASSFGTGGTGELFF
>.|TRBV28|TRBJ1-3
CASSFPAGAGNTIYF
>.|TRBV7-9|TRBJ1-1
CASSSRTGGPGTEAFF
>.|TRBV9|TRBJ1-1
CASSVDGTGDIEAFF
>.|TRBV9|TRBJ2-5
CASSVGVPAAAQYF
>.|TRBV2|TRBJ1-3
CALARGGGNTIYF
>.|TRBV6-4|TRBJ2-7
CASSDKMLGCSPYEQYF
>.|TRBV28|TRBJ1-5
CASSSGGDSNQPQHF
>.|TRBV20-1|TRBJ1-1
CSVRGGTEAFF
>once|TRBV11-2|TRBJ2-1
CASSLEIARYEQFF
>.|TRBV24-1|TRBJ2-5
CATRGEGQETQYF
>.|TRBV2|TRBJ1-5
CASSDVTNQPQHF
>.|TRBV9|TRBJ2-3
CASSVGLAENEDTQYF
>.|TRBV28|TRBJ2-1
CASSWNEQFF
>.|TRBV4-2|TRBJ2-7
CASSQETSGSNEQYF
>.|TRBV7-8|TRBJ2-7
CASTRGLGYEQYF
>.|TRBV28|TRBJ1-4
CASSLDIGVMGEKLFF
>.|TRBV5-1|TRBJ1-3
CASSLDVGSSGNTIYF
>.|TRBV25-1|TRBJ2-2
CASRGGLAFANTGELFF
>.|TRBV28|TRBJ2-1
CASGAGGSYNEQFF
>.|TRBV14|TRBJ1-6
CASSPRLGRDSPLHF
>.|TRBV5-4|TRBJ1-2
CASSSITGTGPGYTF
>.|TRBV5-4|TRBJ2-1
CASSLGGQTTYNEQFF
>.|TRBV5-1|TRBJ2-6
CASSLGDSSGANVLTF
>.|TRBV9|TRBJ1-3
CASSAGTVSGNTIYF
>.|TRBV7-9|TRBJ1-1
CASSLGQNTEAFF
>.|TRBV5-8|TRBJ2-2
CASSRPTGTNTGELFF
>.|TRBV10-2|TRBJ2-1
CASSGTDGPLSSYNEQFF
>.|TRBV19|TRBJ1-5
CASSPRAGNSNQPQHF
>.|TRBV15|TRBJ2-5
CATKRWGPQETQYF